The 4 T cell receptor beta chains reported below all come from one sample, sequenced in a study of control samples from healthy donors and cancer patients. Method: immunoSEQ multiplex PCR; TCRdb's copy keeps in-frame clones and lacks some. The table includes roughly 59,000 clones, approximately 92% detected once. The source material was PBMCs. All receptors come from a man aged 35-49 years with colorectal cancer.

V and J are TRBV3-1 (or the pseudogene TRBV3-2) and TRBJ2-2; tentative D call: TRBD2 (6 bases). Germline CDR1 is LGHDT and CDR2 is YNNKEL (reference sequence). The CDR3 covers 13 residues. V dropped 4 bases and J dropped 7 bases, with 10 bases sitting between them. The CDR3 spells CASSRRGGGELFF. DNA for the CDR3: TGTGCCAGCAGCCGCCGGGGAGGCGGGGAGCTGTTTTTT.

This clone was observed a handful of times. The gene calls are TRBV6-5 and TRBJ1-2, with a possible D match to TRBD1 (5 bases). Trimming took off 6 bases at V and 8 bases at J, with 13 bases between the two ends. Germline CDR1 reads MNHEY; CDR2 reads SVGAGI. This CDR3 region has 12 residues. CDR3 region: CASRTGTLGYTF. The DNA for the CDR3 is TGTGCCAGCAGAACCGGGACGCTGGGCTACACCTTC.

This chain links TRBV20-1 with TRBJ2-1; D gene uncertain. Germline-derived CDR1 and CDR2 are DFQATT and SNEGSKA (reference sequence). The V end lost 2 bases, the J end lost 7 bases, and 0 bases lay between the germline ends. The length of the CDR3 is 9 residues. CDR3 region: CSARNEQFF. The CDR3 nucleotides are TGCAGTGCTAGAAATGAGCAGTTCTTC.

The chain employs TRBV2 and TRBJ2-5; D tentatively reads TRBD1 or TRBD2 (5 bases each). The CDR3 is 15 residues long. V was cut by 8 bases and J by 1 base, with 17 bases left in between. Germline assignment: CDR1 SNHLY and CDR2 FYNNEI. CDR3 sequence (DNA): TGTGCCAGCGGGACGAGTTGGGACCCCCAAGAGACCCAGTACTTC. It codes for CASGTSWDPQETQYF.